This T cell receptor (beta chain) came from a study of blood T cell repertoires in COVID-19. Measured with immunoSEQ multiplex PCR; TCRdb has only the in-frame clones, and not every one. The sample holds roughly 310,000 clones, around 89% seen once. This CDR3 has 13 residues. V trimming: 7 bases; J trimming: 5 bases; junction bases outside the gene matches: 8. Looked up from germline, CDR1 is ENHRY and CDR2 is SYGVKD. The genes are TRBV10-3 and TRBJ2-7; TRBD1 matches 7 bases. The receptor was isolated from a woman in her forties or fifties with active or convalescent COVID-19. Sequencing was performed on peripheral blood. The CDR3 DNA reads TGTGCCATCACCCAGACAGGGAACCACGAGCAGTACTTC. This codes for CAITQTGNHEQYF.